The 18 T cell receptor beta chains below all came from one sample that was sequenced in a study of blood T cell repertoires in COVID-19. This table comes from immunoSEQ multiplex PCR, and its TCRdb copy is limited to in-frame clones, with some not included. The sample has over 400,000 clones, just over 85% seen once; the top ten hold 1.4% to 1.5%. The specimen sequenced was peripheral blood. These receptor sequences come from a woman aged 25 to 39 with active or convalescent COVID-19.

The chain recombines TRBV3-1 (or the pseudogene TRBV3-2) with TRBJ2-2; D is uncertain. V lost 4 bases, J lost 7 bases, and 10 bases lay in between. Germline lookup yields CDR1 LGHDT and CDR2 YNNKEL (reference sequence). CDR3 length: 13 amino acids. The DNA for the CDR3 is TGTGCCAGCAGCCCCCGACTCCACGGGGAGCTGTTTTTT. Encoded protein: CASSPRLHGELFF.

The chain recombines TRBV29-1 with TRBJ1-2, with D perhaps matching TRBD1 (6 bases). The V gene lost 1 base and the J gene lost 13 bases, with 13 bases spanning the gap. The CDR3 is 11 residues long. From germline, CDR1 is SQVTM and CDR2 ANQGSEA. The DNA for the CDR3 is TGCAGCGTTGAAGTCCAGGGGTTGAGCACCTTC. Protein: CSVEVQGLSTF.

This rearrangement joins TRBV25-1 to TRBJ2-7; 12 bases align to TRBD2. The V gene's germline CDR1 is MGHDK and CDR2 SYGVNS. This CDR3 spans 15 amino acids. J gave up 3 bases and V 9 bases, and 9 bases lay outside the gene matches. CDR3 sequence: CARGLTSGSFYEQYF. The CDR3 nucleotides are TGTGCCAGGGGGCTGACTAGCGGGAGTTTCTACGAGCAGTACTTC.

V and J are TRBV4-1 and TRBJ1-1, with TRBD1 matching over 8 bases. V shed 4 bases and J 8 bases; nucleotides not matched to a gene: 9. CDR3 length: 14 residues. In germline, CDR1 is MGHRA, CDR2 YSYEKL. For the CDR3, the DNA is TGCGCCAGCAGCCTGAATCCAGGGGGCGCGGAAGCTTTCTTT. Amino acid sequence: CASSLNPGGAEAFF.

J is TRBJ1-1 and V is TRBV11-2; perhaps TRBD1 as D (5 bases). CDR3 length: 14 residues. V lost 0 bases and J 4 bases, leaving 9 bases between the germline ends. The germline V gene encodes CDR1 SGHAT and CDR2 FQNNGV. The CDR3 region is CASSLDRQGTEAFF. CDR3 sequence (DNA): TGTGCCAGCAGCTTAGATCGGCAGGGCACTGAAGCTTTCTTT.

This chain uses TRBV19 with TRBJ1-1, with 7 nucleotides matching TRBD1. The CDR3 loop spans 14 amino acids. CDR1 and CDR2 (germline): LNHDA, SQIVND (reference sequence). Trimming cost V 7 bases and J 1 base; bases outside gene matches: 6. The CDR3 DNA is TGTGCCAGTATGACAGGGATAACGAACACTGAAGCTTTCTTT. Protein: CASMTGITNTEAFF.

The chain carries TRBV4-1 and TRBJ2-2, with D perhaps matching TRBD1 (5 bases). The germline V and J ends were trimmed by 5 bases and 1 base, with 8 bases remaining between them. Per the germline V gene, CDR1 is MGHRA and CDR2 is YSYEKL. The CDR3 spans 14 residues. CDR3 sequence reads: CASSDSVNTGELFF. DNA for the CDR3: TGCGCCAGCAGCGACAGTGTGAACACCGGGGAGCTGTTTTTT.

J is TRBJ2-7 and V is TRBV14, with 14 bases fitting TRBD2. J was trimmed by 4 bases and V by 3 bases; bases with no gene match: 5. From germline, CDR1 is SGHDN and CDR2 FVKESK. This CDR3 is built from 16 residues. The CDR3 DNA is TGTGCCAGCAGCCATGGACTAGCGGGAGGCGGTTACGAGCAGTACTTC. Encoded protein: CASSHGLAGGGYEQYF.

The J gene is TRBJ2-2, the V gene TRBV3-1 (or the pseudogene TRBV3-2); possibly TRBD1 for D (6 bases). CDR3 length: 15 residues. Germline CDR1 LGHDT, CDR2 YNNKEL (reference sequence). Trimming stripped 1 base from V and 6 bases from J, with 12 bases between. CDR3: CASSQVRGAAGELFF. CDR3 DNA: TGTGCCAGCAGCCAAGTCAGGGGCGCGGCCGGGGAGCTGTTTTTT.

The chain couples TRBV7-6 to TRBJ1-3; D possibly corresponds to TRBD1 (6 bases). The length of the CDR3 is 15 residues. Germline V CDR1 and CDR2: SGHVS, FNYEAQ. V was pared by 5 bases and J by 0 bases, with 11 bases between. CDR3 in DNA: TGTGCCAGCAGCGAAGGGACAAACTCTGGAAACACCATATATTTT. Translating it yields CASSEGTNSGNTIYF.

V gene TRBV2 combines with J gene TRBJ2-3; a weak D match, TRBD1 (5 bases). CDR3 length: 13 residues. From germline, CDR1 is SNHLY and CDR2 FYNNEI. Trimming removed 6 bases from V and 3 bases from J, with 10 bases in between. This CDR3 reads CASRSRTTDTQYF. Written as DNA, the CDR3 is TGTGCCAGCAGGAGCCGGACAACAGATACGCAGTATTTT. The full variable domain, completed using reference TRBV2 and TRBJ2-3, is EPEVTQTPSHQVTQMGQEVILRCVPISNHLYFYWYRQILGQKVEFLVSFYNNEISEKSEIFDDQFSVERPDGSNFTLKIRSTKLEDSAMYFCASRSRTTDTQYFGPGTRLTVL.

The genes are TRBV19 and TRBJ1-2; D unresolved. The CDR3 extends over 11 amino acids. Looked up from germline, CDR1 is LNHDA and CDR2 is SQIVND (reference sequence). The V gene lost 11 bases and the J gene lost 6 bases, with 13 bases spanning the gap. DNA for the CDR3: TGTGCCTTAAGAGCCCCGGATGGCTACACCTTC. Amino acids: CALRAPDGYTF. The full variable domain, in which reference TRBV19 and TRBJ1-2 provide the parts outside the CDR3, is DGGITQSPKYLFRKEGQNVTLSCEQNLNHDAMYWYRQDPGQGLRLIYYSQIVNDFQKGDIAEGYSVSREKKESFPLTVTSAQKNPTAFYLCALRAPDGYTFGSGTRLTVV.

The chain employs TRBV19 and TRBJ2-1; 12 bases map to TRBD2. This CDR3 comprises 18 residues. Germline CDR1 LNHDA, CDR2 SQIVND (reference sequence). J was trimmed by 6 bases and V by 0 bases; bases with no gene match: 9. The CDR3: CASSIEGTRTSGTNEQFF. CDR3 DNA sequence: TGTGCCAGTAGTATAGAAGGTACAAGGACTAGCGGGACCAATGAGCAGTTCTTC.

The CDR3 loop is CASSYEGGPLAGELFF. The CDR3 nucleotides read TGTGCCAGCAGTTACGAGGGGGGGCCTTTGGCCGGGGAGCTGTTTTTT. The gene calls are TRBV6-5 and TRBJ2-2; TRBD2 is a possible D gene (7 bases). The CDR3 is 16 amino acids. CDR1 is MNHEY, CDR2 SVGAGI, per germline. Trimming took off 2 bases at V and 6 bases at J, with 16 bases between the two ends.

This clone was detected once. The CDR3 loop is CASSPGTSGLYEQYF. CDR3 in DNA: TGTGCCAGCAGCCCTGGGACTAGCGGGTTGTACGAGCAGTACTTC. The V gene is TRBV27, the J gene TRBJ2-7; TRBD2 aligns across 12 bases. The germline CDR1 and CDR2 sequences are MNHEY and SMNVEV (reference sequence). The CDR3 extends over 15 amino acids. V shed 6 bases, J shed 4 bases, and the junction held 7 bases outside the gene matches.

J is TRBJ1-1 and V is TRBV6-5; D remains unclear. V lost 7 bases, J lost 2 bases, and 5 bases lay in between. This CDR3 is 11 amino acids long. Germline CDR1 and CDR2: MNHEY and SVGAGI. The CDR3 region is CASTHNTEAFF. The CDR3 DNA sequence: TGTGCCAGCACCCATAACACTGAAGCTTTCTTT.

The chain joins TRBV6-5 to TRBJ2-7; D is possibly TRBD2 (6 bases). The CDR3 runs to 14 residues. The germline V gene encodes CDR1 MNHEY and CDR2 SVGAGI. The V and J ends lost 6 bases and 0 bases respectively, with 12 bases between them. The CDR3 region has the DNA TGTGCCAGCAGCCGGGACTCCATCTCCTACGAGCAGTACTTC. It encodes CASSRDSISYEQYF.

CDR3 nucleotides: TGCGCCAGCAGCCAGGCCCAGGGCAGGACCAATTCACCCCTCCACTTT. Protein product: CASSQAQGRTNSPLHF. The rearrangement uses TRBV5-1 and TRBJ1-6; D is possibly TRBD1 (5 bases). This CDR3 comprises 16 residues. V lost 4 bases and J 7 bases, leaving 18 bases between the germline ends. Per germline, CDR1 SGHRS and CDR2 YFSETQ.